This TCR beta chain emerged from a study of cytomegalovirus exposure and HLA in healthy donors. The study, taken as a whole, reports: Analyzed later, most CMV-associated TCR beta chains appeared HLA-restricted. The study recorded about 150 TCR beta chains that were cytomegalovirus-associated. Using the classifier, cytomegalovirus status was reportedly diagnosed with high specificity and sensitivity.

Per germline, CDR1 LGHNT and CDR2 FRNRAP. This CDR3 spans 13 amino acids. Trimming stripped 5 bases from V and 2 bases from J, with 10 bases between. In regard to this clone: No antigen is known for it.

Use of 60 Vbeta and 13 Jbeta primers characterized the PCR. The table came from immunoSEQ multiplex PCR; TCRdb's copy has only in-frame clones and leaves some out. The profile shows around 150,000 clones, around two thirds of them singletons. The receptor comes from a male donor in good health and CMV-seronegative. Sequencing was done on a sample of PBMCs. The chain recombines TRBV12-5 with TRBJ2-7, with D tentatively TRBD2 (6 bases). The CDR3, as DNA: TGTGCTAGTGGTGTCCGACTAGCCTACGAGCAGTACTTC. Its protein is CASGVRLAYEQYF.